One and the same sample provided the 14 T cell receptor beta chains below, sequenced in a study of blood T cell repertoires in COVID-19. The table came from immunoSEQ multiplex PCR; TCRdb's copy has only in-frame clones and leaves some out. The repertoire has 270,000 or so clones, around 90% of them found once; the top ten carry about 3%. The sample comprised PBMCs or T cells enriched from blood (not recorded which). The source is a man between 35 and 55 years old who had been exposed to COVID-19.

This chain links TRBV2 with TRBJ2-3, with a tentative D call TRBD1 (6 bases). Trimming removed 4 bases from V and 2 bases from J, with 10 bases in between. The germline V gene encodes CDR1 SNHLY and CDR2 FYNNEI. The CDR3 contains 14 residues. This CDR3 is CASSGQANTDTQYF. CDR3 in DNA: TGTGCCAGCAGTGGACAGGCAAACACAGATACGCAGTATTTT.

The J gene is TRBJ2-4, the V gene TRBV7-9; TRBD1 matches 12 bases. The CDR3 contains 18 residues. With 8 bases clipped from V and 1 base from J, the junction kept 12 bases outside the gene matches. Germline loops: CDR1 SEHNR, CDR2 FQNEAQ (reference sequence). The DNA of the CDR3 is TGTGCCAGCGGAGGAGGGACAGGGGGCAATGTGGCCAAAAACATTCAGTACTTC. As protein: CASGGGTGGNVAKNIQYF.

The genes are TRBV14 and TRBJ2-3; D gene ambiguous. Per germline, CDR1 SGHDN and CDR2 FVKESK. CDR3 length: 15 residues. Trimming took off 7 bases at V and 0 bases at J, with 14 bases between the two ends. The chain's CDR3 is CASTLGSSSTDTQYF. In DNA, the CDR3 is TGTGCCAGCACCCTGGGCAGTTCTAGCACAGATACGCAGTATTTT.

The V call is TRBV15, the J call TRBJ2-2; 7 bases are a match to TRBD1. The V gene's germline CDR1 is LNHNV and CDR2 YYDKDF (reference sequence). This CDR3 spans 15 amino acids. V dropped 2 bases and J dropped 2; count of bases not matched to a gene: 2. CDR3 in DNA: TGTGCCACCAGCAGACGGGACAGCAACACCGGGGAGCTGTTTTTT. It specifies CATSRRDSNTGELFF.

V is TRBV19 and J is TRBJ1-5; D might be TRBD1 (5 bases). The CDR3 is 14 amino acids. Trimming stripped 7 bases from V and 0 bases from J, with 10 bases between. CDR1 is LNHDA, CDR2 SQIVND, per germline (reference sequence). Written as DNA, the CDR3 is TGTGCCAGTACTCCAGGGTATAGCAATCAGCCCCAGCATTTT. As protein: CASTPGYSNQPQHF.

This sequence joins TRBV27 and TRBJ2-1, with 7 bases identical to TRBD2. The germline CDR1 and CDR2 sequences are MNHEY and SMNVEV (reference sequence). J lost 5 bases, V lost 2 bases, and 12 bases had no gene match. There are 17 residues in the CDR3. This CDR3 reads CASSLERVGGLHNEQFF. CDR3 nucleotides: TGTGCCAGCAGTTTAGAGCGGGTCGGGGGACTACACAATGAGCAGTTCTTC.

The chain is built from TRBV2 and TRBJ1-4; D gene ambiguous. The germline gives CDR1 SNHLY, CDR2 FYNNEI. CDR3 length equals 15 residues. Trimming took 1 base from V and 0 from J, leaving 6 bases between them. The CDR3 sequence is CASSEDSATNEKLFF. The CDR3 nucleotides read TGTGCCAGCAGTGAAGATTCAGCAACTAATGAAAAACTGTTTTTT.

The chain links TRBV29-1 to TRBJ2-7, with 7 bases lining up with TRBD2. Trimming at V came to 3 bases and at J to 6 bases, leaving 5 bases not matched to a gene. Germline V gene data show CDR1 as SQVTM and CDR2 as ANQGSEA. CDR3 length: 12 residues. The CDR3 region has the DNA TGCAGCGTTGATACTAGCGTCGGCGAGCAGTACTTC. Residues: CSVDTSVGEQYF.

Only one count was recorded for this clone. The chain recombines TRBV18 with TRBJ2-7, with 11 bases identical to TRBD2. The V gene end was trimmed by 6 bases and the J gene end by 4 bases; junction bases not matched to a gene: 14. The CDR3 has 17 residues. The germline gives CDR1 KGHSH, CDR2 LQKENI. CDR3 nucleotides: TGTGCCAGCTCGCCAAATACCGGGACTAGCGGACCATACGAGCAGTACTTC. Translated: CASSPNTGTSGPYEQYF.

CDR3: CASSVGVGTVQETQYF. CDR3 sequence (DNA): TGTGCCAGCAGCGTAGGGGTGGGGACAGTTCAAGAGACCCAGTACTTC. The chain carries TRBV9 and TRBJ2-5; 7 bases align to TRBD1. This CDR3 spans 16 amino acids. V gave up 0 bases and J gave up 2 bases; unmatched junction bases: 7. Germline CDR1 is SGDLS and CDR2 is YYNGEE.

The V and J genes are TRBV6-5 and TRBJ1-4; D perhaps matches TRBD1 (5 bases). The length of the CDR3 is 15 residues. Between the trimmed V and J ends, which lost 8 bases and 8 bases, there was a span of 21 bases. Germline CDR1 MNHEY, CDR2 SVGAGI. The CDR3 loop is CASAIVGGSGEKLFF. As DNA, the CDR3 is TGTGCCAGCGCAATTGTGGGGGGGTCCGGCGAAAAACTGTTTTTT.

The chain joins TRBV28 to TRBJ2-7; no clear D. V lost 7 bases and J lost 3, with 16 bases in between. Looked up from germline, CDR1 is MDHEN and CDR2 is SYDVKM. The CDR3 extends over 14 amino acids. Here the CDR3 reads CASNGRGTSYEQYF. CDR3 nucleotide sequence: TGTGCCAGCAACGGTCGCGGAACAAGCTACGAGCAGTACTTC.

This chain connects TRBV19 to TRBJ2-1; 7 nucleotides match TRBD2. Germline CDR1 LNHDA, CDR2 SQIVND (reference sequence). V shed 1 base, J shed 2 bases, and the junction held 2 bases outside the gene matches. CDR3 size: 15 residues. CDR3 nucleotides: TGTGCCAGTAGTATAGGAGCGGGAACCTACAATGAGCAGTTCTTC. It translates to CASSIGAGTYNEQFF.

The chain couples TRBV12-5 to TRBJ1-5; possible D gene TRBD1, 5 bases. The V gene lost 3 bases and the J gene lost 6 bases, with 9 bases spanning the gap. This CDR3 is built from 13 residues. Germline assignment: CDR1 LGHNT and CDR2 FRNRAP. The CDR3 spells CASGFGGVQPQHF. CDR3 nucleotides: TGTGCTAGTGGTTTCGGAGGGGTTCAGCCCCAGCATTTT.